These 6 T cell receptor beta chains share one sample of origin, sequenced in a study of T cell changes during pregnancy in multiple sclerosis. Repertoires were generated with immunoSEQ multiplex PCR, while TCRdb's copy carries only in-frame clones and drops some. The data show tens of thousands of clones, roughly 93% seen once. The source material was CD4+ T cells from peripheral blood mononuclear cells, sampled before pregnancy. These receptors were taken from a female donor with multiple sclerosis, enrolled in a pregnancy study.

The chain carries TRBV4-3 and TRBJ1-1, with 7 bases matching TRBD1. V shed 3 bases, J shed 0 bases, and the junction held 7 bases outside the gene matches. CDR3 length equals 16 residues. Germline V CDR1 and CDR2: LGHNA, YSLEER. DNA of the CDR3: TGCGCCAGCAGCCAGGATGGACAGGCTATGAACACTGAAGCTTTCTTT. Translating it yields CASSQDGQAMNTEAFF.

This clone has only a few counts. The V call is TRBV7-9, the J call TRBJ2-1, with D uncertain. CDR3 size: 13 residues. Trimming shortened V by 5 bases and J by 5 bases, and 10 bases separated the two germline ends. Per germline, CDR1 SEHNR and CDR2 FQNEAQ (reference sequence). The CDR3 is CASSSDPHNEQFF. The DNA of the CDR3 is TGTGCCAGCAGCAGCGACCCACACAATGAGCAGTTCTTC.

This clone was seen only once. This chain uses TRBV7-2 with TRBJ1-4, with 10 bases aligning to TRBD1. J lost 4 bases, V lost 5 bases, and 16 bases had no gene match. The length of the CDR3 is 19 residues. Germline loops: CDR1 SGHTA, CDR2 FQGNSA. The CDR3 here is CASSPDRGPLVLLNEKLFF. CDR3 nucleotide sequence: TGTGCCAGCAGCCCAGACAGGGGGCCGTTAGTCCTCCTTAATGAAAAACTGTTTTTT.

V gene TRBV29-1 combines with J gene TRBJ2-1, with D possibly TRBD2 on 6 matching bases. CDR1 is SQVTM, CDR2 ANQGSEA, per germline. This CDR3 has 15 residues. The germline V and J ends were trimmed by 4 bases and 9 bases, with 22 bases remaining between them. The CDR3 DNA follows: TGCAGCGTTGCCCTCTACAGAAAAGCGGGCCTTGAGCAGTTCTTC. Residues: CSVALYRKAGLEQFF.

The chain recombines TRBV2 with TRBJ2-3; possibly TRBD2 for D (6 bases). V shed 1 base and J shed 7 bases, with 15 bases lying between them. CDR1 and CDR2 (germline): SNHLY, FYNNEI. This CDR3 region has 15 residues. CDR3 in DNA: TGTGCCAGCAGTGAAGACGTAAGGGGAGGCAATACGCAGTATTTT. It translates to CASSEDVRGGNTQYF. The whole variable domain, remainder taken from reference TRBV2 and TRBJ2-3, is EPEVTQTPSHQVTQMGQEVILRCVPISNHLYFYWYRQILGQKVEFLVSFYNNEISEKSEIFDDQFSVERPDGSNFTLKIRSTKLEDSAMYFCASSEDVRGGNTQYFGPGTRLTVL.

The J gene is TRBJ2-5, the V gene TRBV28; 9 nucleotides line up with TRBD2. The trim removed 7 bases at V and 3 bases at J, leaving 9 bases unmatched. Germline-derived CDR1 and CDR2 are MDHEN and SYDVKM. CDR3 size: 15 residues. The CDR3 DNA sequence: TGTGCCAGCACCGATAGCGGGAGAGGGAAAGAGACCCAGTACTTC. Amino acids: CASTDSGRGKETQYF. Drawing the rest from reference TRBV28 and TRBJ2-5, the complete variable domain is DVKVTQSSRYLVKRTGEKVFLECVQDMDHENMFWYRQDPGLGLRLIYFSYDVKMKEKGDIPEGYSVSREKKERFSLILESASTNQTSMYLCASTDSGRGKETQYFGPGTRLLVL.